Listed below are T cell receptor beta chains from one sample, sequenced in a study of graft-versus-host responses after intestinal transplantation. Their cognate antigens are unknown. Profiling relied on immunoSEQ multiplex PCR, and the TCRdb table lists in-frame clones only, not all of them. Here the sample spans over 70,000 clones, just under 95% being singletons. The sample in question was unstimulated CD8+ T cells sorted from spleen or lymph node cells, obtained before intestinal transplant. These TCRs come from a human donor who received an intestinal transplant. The CDR3 runs from the conserved cysteine through the conserved F or W. The order of the fields is V gene, J gene, CDR3 length, D gene, clone size, CDR3 DNA, CDR3 protein. D genes are given only for firm matches. Only some rows state a clone size, as once, few, many or a class for expanded clones.

TRBV2	TRBJ2-7	12	NA	NA	TGTGCCACTCTGACAGTCCCGGGCGAGCAGTACTTC	CATLTVPGEQYF
TRBV7-9	TRBJ2-7	16	TRBD2	once	TGTGCCAGCAGCCACCAGACTAGCGGGCTTCCAAACGAGCAGTACTTC	CASSHQTSGLPNEQYF
TRBV7-9	TRBJ2-3	15	NA	NA	TGTGCCAGCAGCTTAACAGTATCTTCAACAGATACGCAGTATTTT	CASSLTVSSTDTQYF
TRBV29-1	TRBJ2-7	13	TRBD2	NA	TGCAGCGTTGATGAGGCTAGCGGGGGGGAGCAGTACTTC	CSVDEASGGEQYF
TRBV4-2	TRBJ1-4	16	NA	NA	TGTGCCAGCAGCCAAGTCACGGGAGCAAATAATGAAAAACTGTTTTTT	CASSQVTGANNEKLFF
TRBV7-6	TRBJ2-5	14	NA	NA	TGTGCCAGCAGCTTAGGGAGTCTCCAAGAGACCCAGTACTTC	CASSLGSLQETQYF
TRBV27	TRBJ2-7	13	NA	NA	TGTGCCAGCACCCCCGCCGGCGCCTACGAGCAGTACTTC	CASTPAGAYEQYF
TRBV30	TRBJ2-3	14	TRBD2	NA	TGTGCCTGGAGTGTACTAGCGGGCACAGATACGCAGTATTTT	CAWSVLAGTDTQYF
TRBV27	TRBJ2-3	16	NA	NA	TGTGCCAGCACCGACACAATCCCCCCTACCACAGATACGCAGTATTTT	CASTDTIPPTTDTQYF
TRBV7-6	TRBJ1-4	14	NA	NA	TGTGCCAGCAGCTTACAGGGGCCGGGAGAAAAACTGTTTTTT	CASSLQGPGEKLFF
TRBV4-1	TRBJ1-1	13	NA	once	TGCGCCAGCAGCCCGGACGGTAACACTGAAGCTTTCTTT	CASSPDGNTEAFF
TRBV5-1	TRBJ2-1	15	NA	NA	TGCGCCAGCAGCTTGGTGCAGGGATCTTACAATGAGCAGTTCTTC	CASSLVQGSYNEQFF
TRBV9	TRBJ2-2	12	NA	NA	TGTGCCAGCAGCGTAGACACCGGGGAGCTGTTTTTT	CASSVDTGELFF
TRBV18	TRBJ2-1	16	NA	NA	TGTGCCAGCTCACCTACGGACGACCGATCCTACAATGAGCAGTTCTTC	CASSPTDDRSYNEQFF
TRBV7-3	TRBJ2-1	16	NA	NA	TGTGCCAGCAGCCCCTCGACAGGCAATGATGGTGATGAGCAGTTCTTC	CASSPSTGNDGDEQFF
TRBV2	TRBJ2-1	12	TRBD2	NA	TGTGCCAGCACCCCTAACGGGAGGGCCCAGTTCTTC	CASTPNGRAQFF
TRBV27	TRBJ1-3	16	NA	NA	TGTGCCAGCAGTAGTACAGGGATAAATACGGGAAACACCATATATTTT	CASSSTGINTGNTIYF
TRBV11-2	TRBJ1-2	12	NA	NA	TGTGCCAGCAGCTTATGTGGGGAGGGCTACACCTTC	CASSLCGEGYTF
TRBV21-1	TRBJ1-1	16	NA	NA	TGTGCCAGCAGCAAAGTCATCTATGGACTGAACACTGAAGCTTTCTTT	CASSKVIYGLNTEAFF
TRBV5-1	TRBJ2-7	15	TRBD1	NA	TGCGCCAGCAGCTTGGATCAGGGGGCGGGGTACGAGCAGTACTTC	CASSLDQGAGYEQYF
TRBV27	TRBJ2-7	16	NA	NA	TGTGCCAGCAGTCTCTCCTCAGGGGAAGTTGGGCACGAGCAGTACTTC	CASSLSSGEVGHEQYF
TRBV27	TRBJ2-5	14	NA	NA	TGTGCCAGCAGTCTCCGGGACCCTCAAGAGACCCAGTACTTC	CASSLRDPQETQYF
TRBV2	TRBJ1-2	13	NA	NA	TGTGCCGCCAGCCCGGACGGTCGATATGGCCACACCTTC	CAASPDGRYGHTF
TRBV6-5	TRBJ2-1	13	NA	NA	TGTGCCAGCAGTTACCCATTGTACAATGAGCAGTTCTTC	CASSYPLYNEQFF